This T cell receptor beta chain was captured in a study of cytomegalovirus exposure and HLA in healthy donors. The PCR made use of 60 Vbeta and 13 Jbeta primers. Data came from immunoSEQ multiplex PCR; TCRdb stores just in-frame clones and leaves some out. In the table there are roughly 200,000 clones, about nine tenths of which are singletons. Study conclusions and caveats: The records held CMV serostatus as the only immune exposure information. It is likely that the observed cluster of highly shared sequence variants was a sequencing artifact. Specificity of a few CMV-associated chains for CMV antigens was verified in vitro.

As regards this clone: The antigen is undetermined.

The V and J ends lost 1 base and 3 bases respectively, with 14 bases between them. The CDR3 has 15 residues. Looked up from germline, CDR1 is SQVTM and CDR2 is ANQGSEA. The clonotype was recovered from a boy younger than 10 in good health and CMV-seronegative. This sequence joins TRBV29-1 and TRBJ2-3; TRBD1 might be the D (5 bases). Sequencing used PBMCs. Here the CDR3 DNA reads TGCAGCGTTGAAGGCTTAGTCAGACAGACAGATACGCAGTATTTT. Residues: CSVEGLVRQTDTQYF.